Listed below are T cell receptor beta chains from one sample, sequenced in a study of T cell changes during pregnancy in multiple sclerosis. Generated by immunoSEQ multiplex PCR, the TCRdb table keeps only in-frame clones and is missing some. The sample gives under 35,000 clones, about 85% of which show up once; 8% to 9.5% is in the top ten. The sequences come from CD8+ T cells from peripheral blood mononuclear cells, collected after pregnancy. Receptor source: a female donor with multiple sclerosis, enrolled in a pregnancy study. The CDR3 runs from the conserved cysteine through the conserved F or W. A D gene is named only where the DNA matches it firmly. A row's size may be missing; if present it is once, few, many or a size class.

TRBV7-8	TRBJ2-7	NA	NA	TGTGCCAGCAGCGCGTACTCCTACGAGCAGTACTTC	CASSAYSYEQYF
TRBV4-1	TRBJ2-3	TRBD2	NA	TGCGCCAGCAGCCCCCGTTATCTAGCGGAGGGCACAGATACGCAGTATTTT	CASSPRYLAEGTDTQYF
TRBV7-6	TRBJ2-1	NA	NA	TGTGCCAGCAGCTCGACAGTTACCCCCTACAATGAGCAGTTCTTC	CASSSTVTPYNEQFF
TRBV7-9	TRBJ1-1	TRBD1	NA	TGTGCCAGCAGCCCTCGGACAGGGGGGATCGATACTGAAGCTTTCTTT	CASSPRTGGIDTEAFF
TRBV30	TRBJ1-1	TRBD1	NA	TGTGCCTGGTCGGACAGGGGGGGCACTGAAGCTTTCTTT	CAWSDRGGTEAFF
TRBV19	TRBJ2-2	NA	NA	TGTGCCAGTAGTATGAGCCCTGCAGCGAAGAACACCGGGGAGCTGTTTTTT	CASSMSPAAKNTGELFF
TRBV2	TRBJ2-7	TRBD2	NA	TGTGCCAGTGACGGCTTCCCCGCGGGGGAGACCGCCCCATCCTACGAGCAGTACTTC	CASDGFPAGETAPSYEQYF
TRBV5-1	TRBJ2-7	NA	NA	TGCGCCAGCCGGGTAGGAGGCTCCTACGAGCAGTACTTC	CASRVGGSYEQYF
TRBV30	TRBJ2-5	TRBD2	NA	TGTGCCTGGACGCTAGCGGGGGGCCCCTGGGAGACCCAGTACTTC	CAWTLAGGPWETQYF
TRBV7-2	TRBJ2-7	TRBD2	NA	TGTGCCAGCAGTCCTGGGCTAGCGGCCTACGAGCAGTACTTC	CASSPGLAAYEQYF
TRBV28	TRBJ2-7	TRBD1	NA	TGTGCCAGCAGTTTAGGGACAGTGACCACCTACGAGCAGTACTTC	CASSLGTVTTYEQYF
TRBV30	TRBJ2-7	NA	NA	TGTGCCTGGAGTGTACCCGGGGGTCCTGGGGAGCAGTACTTC	CAWSVPGGPGEQYF
TRBV4-1	TRBJ1-2	TRBD1	few	TGCGCCAGCAGCCAACAGGCGGGACAGGGGGTGTTCTATGGCTACACCTTC	CASSQQAGQGVFYGYTF
TRBV2	TRBJ2-3	NA	NA	TGTGCCAGCAGTCCGGGGGGCGGTCACACAGATACGCAGTATTTT	CASSPGGGHTDTQYF
TRBV7-9	TRBJ2-7	NA	NA	TGTGCCAGCAGCTTGAGTCAGCGGCCGACCTACGAGCAGTACTTC	CASSLSQRPTYEQYF
TRBV6-5	TRBJ1-1	NA	NA	TGTGCCAGCAACCCGGGACACCTTATGACTGAAGCTTTCTTT	CASNPGHLMTEAFF
TRBV29-1	TRBJ1-3	NA	NA	TGCACCCTTAGGGGGGGCTGCGGAAACACCATATATTTT	CTLRGGCGNTIYF
TRBV27	TRBJ2-1	NA	once	TGTGCCAGCAGTTTGAGCCCCGGGACAAACTACAATGAGCAGTTCTTC	CASSLSPGTNYNEQFF
TRBV7-9	TRBJ1-1	NA	NA	TGTGCCAGCAGCTTTACCCAGGGGAACACTGAAGCTTTCTTT	CASSFTQGNTEAFF
TRBV4-3	TRBJ2-1	TRBD2	once	TGCGCCAGCAGCCAAGATGCGGCGGGGGGGTACAATGAGCAGTTCTTC	CASSQDAAGGYNEQFF
TRBV6-4	TRBJ2-3	TRBD2	few	TGTGCCAGTTCTAGCGGCCCCCACACAGATACGCAGTATTTT	CASSSGPHTDTQYF
TRBV18	TRBJ2-3	TRBD1	NA	TGTGCCAGCTCACCACAGGGGGCGCTAACAGATACGCAGTATTTT	CASSPQGALTDTQYF
TRBV10-3	TRBJ2-1	TRBD2	NA	TGTGCCATCAGACCGACTAGCGGGGTGTCCTACAATGAGCAGTTCTTC	CAIRPTSGVSYNEQFF
TRBV10-2	TRBJ2-1	NA	NA	TGCGCCAGCAGTGCTACTCCTACAGGGATCGATGAGCAGTTCTTC	CASSATPTGIDEQFF
TRBV10-1	TRBJ2-2	NA	NA	TGCGCCAGCAGCAGCCACGGGGATAACACCGGGGAGCTGTTTTTT	CASSSHGDNTGELFF
TRBV27	TRBJ2-3	NA	NA	TGTGCCAGCAGTTCCTCCGGGGACACAGATACGCAGTATTTT	CASSSSGDTDTQYF
TRBV5-6	TRBJ1-1	NA	NA	TGTGCCAGCAGCTGGAGGGCAGCAAACCGTCGGACTGAAGCTTTCTTT	CASSWRAANRRTEAFF
TRBV29-1	TRBJ1-1	NA	NA	TGCAGCGTTCCAGTGGCAGGGGCGAACACTGAAGCTTTCTTT	CSVPVAGANTEAFF
TRBV9	TRBJ1-4	NA	NA	TGTGCCAGCAGCAGGGGAGGGGAACTAGGAAAACTGTTTTTT	CASSRGGELGKLFF
TRBV9	TRBJ1-2	NA	NA	TGTGCCAGCAGCGTAGGACAGAACTATGGCTACACCTTC	CASSVGQNYGYTF
TRBV5-5	TRBJ2-7	TRBD1	medium-sized	TGTGCCAGCAGCCCCCACTTTGACAGGGGCCTAGCCGAGCAGTACTTC	CASSPHFDRGLAEQYF
TRBV5-1	TRBJ2-6	NA	NA	TGCGCCAGCGGTTCACAAAGTCGGGCCAACGTCCTGACTTTC	CASGSQSRANVLTF
TRBV6-4	TRBJ1-3	NA	NA	TGTGCCAGCAGTCCCACGGGGGACTCTGGAAACACCATATATTTT	CASSPTGDSGNTIYF